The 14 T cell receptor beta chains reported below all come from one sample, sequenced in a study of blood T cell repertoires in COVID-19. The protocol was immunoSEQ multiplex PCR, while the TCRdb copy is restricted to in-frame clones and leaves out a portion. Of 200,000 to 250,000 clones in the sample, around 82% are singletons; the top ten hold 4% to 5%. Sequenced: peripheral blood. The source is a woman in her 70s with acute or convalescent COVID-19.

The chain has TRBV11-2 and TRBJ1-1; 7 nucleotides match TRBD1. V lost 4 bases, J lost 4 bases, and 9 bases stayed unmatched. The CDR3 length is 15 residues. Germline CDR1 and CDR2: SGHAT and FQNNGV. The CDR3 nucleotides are TGTGCCAGCAGCTCGTCGGGGCAGGGGGGCACTGAAGCTTTCTTT. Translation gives CASSSSGQGGTEAFF. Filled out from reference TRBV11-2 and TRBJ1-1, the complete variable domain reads EAGVAQSPRYKIIEKRQSVAFWCNPISGHATLYWYQQILGQGPKLLIQFQNNGVVDDSQLPKDRFSAERLKGVDSTLKIQPAKLEDSAVYLCASSSSGQGGTEAFFGQGTRLTVV.

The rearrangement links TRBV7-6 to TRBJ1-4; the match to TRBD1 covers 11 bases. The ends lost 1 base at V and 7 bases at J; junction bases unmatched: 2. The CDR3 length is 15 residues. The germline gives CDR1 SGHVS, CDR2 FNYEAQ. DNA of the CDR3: TGTGCCAGCAGCTTAGGGGGGACAGGGGGTGAAAAACTGTTTTTT. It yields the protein CASSLGGTGGEKLFF.

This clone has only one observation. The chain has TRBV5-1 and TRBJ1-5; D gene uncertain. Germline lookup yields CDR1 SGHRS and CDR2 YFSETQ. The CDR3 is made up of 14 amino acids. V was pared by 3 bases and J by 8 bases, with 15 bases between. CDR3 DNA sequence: TGCGCCAGCAGCTCTGGTCGGGCGAGGGAGCCCCAGCATTTT. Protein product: CASSSGRAREPQHF. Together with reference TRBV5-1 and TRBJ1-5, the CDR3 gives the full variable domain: KAGVTQTPRYLIKTRGQQVTLSCSPISGHRSVSWYQQTPGQGLQFLFEYFSETQRNKGNFPGRFSGRQFSNSRSEMNVSTLELGDSALYLCASSSGRAREPQHFGDGTRLSIL.

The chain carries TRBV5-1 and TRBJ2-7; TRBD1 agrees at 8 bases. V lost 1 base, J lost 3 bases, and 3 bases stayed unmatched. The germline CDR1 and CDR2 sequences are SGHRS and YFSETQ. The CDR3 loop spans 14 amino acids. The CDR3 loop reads CASSLQGADYEQYF. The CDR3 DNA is TGCGCCAGCAGCTTGCAGGGGGCGGACTACGAGCAGTACTTC.

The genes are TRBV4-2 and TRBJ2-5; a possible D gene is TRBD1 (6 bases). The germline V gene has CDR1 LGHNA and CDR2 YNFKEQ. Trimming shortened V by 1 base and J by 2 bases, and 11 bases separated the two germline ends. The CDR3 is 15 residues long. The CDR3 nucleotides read TGTGCCAGCAGCCAAGTGGGGGCGATACAAGAGACCCAGTACTTC. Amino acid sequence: CASSQVGAIQETQYF.

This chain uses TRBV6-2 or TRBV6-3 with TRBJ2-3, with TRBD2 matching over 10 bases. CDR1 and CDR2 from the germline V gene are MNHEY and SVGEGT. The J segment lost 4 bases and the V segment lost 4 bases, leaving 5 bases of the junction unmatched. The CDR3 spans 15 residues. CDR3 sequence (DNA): TGTGCCAGCAGTTCGCAGCGGGGGGGCCCAGATACGCAGTATTTT. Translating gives CASSSQRGGPDTQYF.

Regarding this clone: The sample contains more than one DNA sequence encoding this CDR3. The CDR3 spells CASSLSTDTQYF. In DNA, the CDR3 is TGTGCCAGCAGCCTCAGCACAGATACGCAGTATTTT. The chain recombines TRBV28 with TRBJ2-3; D is ambiguous. Trimming shortened V by 6 bases and J by 0 bases, and 4 bases separated the two germline ends. CDR1 is MDHEN and CDR2 is SYDVKM in the germline V gene. The CDR3 has 12 residues.

This CDR3 is CASSIGWLAGANVLTF. CDR3 in DNA: TGTGCCAGTAGTATTGGGTGGCTAGCTGGGGCCAACGTCCTGACTTTC. V and J are TRBV19 and TRBJ2-6; D is uncertain. The length of the CDR3 is 16 residues. The V and J ends lost 3 bases and 2 bases respectively, with 11 bases between them. Germline values: CDR1 LNHDA, CDR2 SQIVND (reference sequence).

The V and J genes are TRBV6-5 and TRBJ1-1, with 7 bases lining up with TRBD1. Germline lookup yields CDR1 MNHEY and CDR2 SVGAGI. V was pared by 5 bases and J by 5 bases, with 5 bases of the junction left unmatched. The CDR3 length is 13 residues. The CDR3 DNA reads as TGTGCCAGCAGTAAAATACAGGGGACTGAAGCTTTCTTT. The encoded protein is CASSKIQGTEAFF.

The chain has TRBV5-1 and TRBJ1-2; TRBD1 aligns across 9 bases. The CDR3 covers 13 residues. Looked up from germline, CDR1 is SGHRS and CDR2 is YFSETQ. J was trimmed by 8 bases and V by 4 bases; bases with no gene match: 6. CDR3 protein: CASSPATGGGYTF. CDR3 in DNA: TGCGCCAGCAGCCCCGCGACAGGGGGAGGCTACACCTTC. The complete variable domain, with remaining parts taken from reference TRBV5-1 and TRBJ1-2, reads KAGVTQTPRYLIKTRGQQVTLSCSPISGHRSVSWYQQTPGQGLQFLFEYFSETQRNKGNFPGRFSGRQFSNSRSEMNVSTLELGDSALYLCASSPATGGGYTFGSGTRLTVV.

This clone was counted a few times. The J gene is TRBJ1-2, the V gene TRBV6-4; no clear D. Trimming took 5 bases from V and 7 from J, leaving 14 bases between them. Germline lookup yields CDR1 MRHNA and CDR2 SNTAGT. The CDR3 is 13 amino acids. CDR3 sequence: CASSLLEGGGYTF. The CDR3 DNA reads TGTGCCAGCAGTCTTCTGGAAGGAGGTGGCTACACCTTC.

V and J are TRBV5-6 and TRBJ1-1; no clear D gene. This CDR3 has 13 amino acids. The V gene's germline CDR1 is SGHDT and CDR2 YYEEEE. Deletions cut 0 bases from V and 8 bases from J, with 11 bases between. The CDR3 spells CASSLVGALEAFF. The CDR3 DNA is TGTGCCAGCAGCTTGGTGGGAGCCCTCGAAGCTTTCTTT.

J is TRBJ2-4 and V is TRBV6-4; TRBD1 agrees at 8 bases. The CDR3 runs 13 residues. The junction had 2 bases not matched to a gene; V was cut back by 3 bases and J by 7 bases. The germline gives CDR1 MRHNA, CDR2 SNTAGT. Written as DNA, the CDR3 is TGTGCCAGCAGTGATGGACAGGGCAACATTCAGTACTTC. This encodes CASSDGQGNIQYF.

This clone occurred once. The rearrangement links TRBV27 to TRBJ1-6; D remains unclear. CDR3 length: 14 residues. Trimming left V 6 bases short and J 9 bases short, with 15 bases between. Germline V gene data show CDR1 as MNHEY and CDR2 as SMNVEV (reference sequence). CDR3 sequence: CASRLTFIGSPLHF. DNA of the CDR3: TGTGCCAGCAGGCTTACGTTCATCGGTTCACCCCTCCACTTT.